This passage covers 16 T cell receptor beta chains from one sample sequenced in a study of low-dose radiotherapy and immunotherapy resistance in tumors. Indicated time point: after trial treatment. The treatment denotes: LDRT plus nivolumab, ipilimumab, low-dose cyclophosphamide and aspirin (RACIN trial). Alpha and beta chains were covered, as first-strand cDNA relied on TRAV- and TRBV-specific primers. Using a constant-region primer together with a V-primer adapter, TCRs were subjected to around 20 PCR cycles of amplification. TCRdb recomputed calls from the reads with MiXCR, one row per CDR3 protein. The sample shows around 58,000 distinct CDR3 sequences, under 30% of them seen only once. The specimen comprised PBMCs, sampled after low-dose radiotherapy plus immunotherapy. The receptors were sampled from a male donor with prostate cancer.

This clonotype was picked up many times. The rearrangement links TRBV20-1 to TRBJ2-7; 7 positions match TRBD1. CDR1 and CDR2 from the germline V gene are DFQATT and SNEGSKA (reference sequence). Germline trimming cut 4 bases from V and 12 bases from J; bases unmatched to any gene: 15. CDR3 size: 13 residues. CDR3 nucleotides: TGCAGTGCTAAGCCAGACAGGGTTGTAACGACGTACTTC. The encoded protein is CSAKPDRVVTTYF.

This clonotype was seen repeatedly, ten times or more. This rearrangement joins TRBV3-1 to TRBJ2-5; D is possibly TRBD2 (5 bases). Per germline, CDR1 LGHDT and CDR2 YNNKEL (reference sequence). The CDR3 spans 16 residues. Between the trimmed V and J ends, which lost 1 base and 3 bases, there was a span of 15 bases. The CDR3 DNA sequence: TGTGCCAGCAGCCAAGTGGGAGCGGTGTTTAAAGAGACCCAGTACTTC. Protein: CASSQVGAVFKETQYF.

There are many counts of this clonotype. The chain joins TRBV28 to TRBJ1-3; D gene ambiguous. V was cut by 1 base and J by 9 bases, with 16 bases left in between. The CDR3 loop spans 15 amino acids. Germline CDR1 and CDR2: MDHEN and SYDVKM. CDR3 amino acids: CASSLSVRGRGTIYF. The CDR3 DNA reads as TGTGCCAGCAGTTTATCGGTGCGGGGTCGTGGCACCATATATTTT.

This clonotype has a count of ten or more. One junction end does not reproduce the germline sequence, and a read error may be involved. The chain has TRBV7-7 and TRBJ2-5; D might be TRBD1 (5 bases). Germline V gene data show CDR1 as SSHAT and CDR2 as FNYEAQ (reference sequence). CDR3 length equals 13 residues. The CDR3 sequence: CASSSGLRETQYF. CDR3 DNA sequence: TGTGCTAGCAGCTCAGGGTTGAGAGAGACCCAGTACTTC.

Concerning this clonotype: The limits of the CDR3 on the DNA are not certain, so only TCRdb's listed CDR3 is given. The CDR3 here is CASSDLGDTGELFFF. The chain joins TRBV10-1 to TRBJ2-2; the DNA was not used to check the table's D call, TRBD1. Germline-derived CDR1 and CDR2 are WNHNN and SYGVQD (reference sequence). The CDR3 totals 15 residues, both ends included.

V gene TRBV28 combines with J gene TRBJ2-3, with D unresolved. V was pared by 1 base and J by 4 bases, with 6 bases between. CDR3 size: 13 residues. Germline CDR1 and CDR2: MDHEN and SYDVKM. CDR3 region: CASSLLAADTQYF. DNA of the CDR3: TGTGCCAGCAGTTTATTGGCTGCAGATACGCAGTATTTT.

This clonotype was recorded at least ten times. The germline gene is not matched at one end of the junction; a read error may be the cause. The chain has TRBV5-1 and TRBJ1-2; 9 positions match TRBD1. The CDR3 has 13 residues. Germline CDR1 SGHRS, CDR2 YFSETQ. This CDR3 is CASSIRTGEGYTF. CDR3 in DNA: TGTGCCAGCAGCATCCGGACAGGGGAAGGCTACACCTTC.

This clonotype was detected ten times or more. The J gene is TRBJ2-5, the V gene TRBV6-1; tentatively, D is TRBD1 or TRBD2 (5 bases each). Germline assignment: CDR1 MNHNS and CDR2 SASEGT. The CDR3 loop spans 16 amino acids. V lost 0 bases, J lost 1 base, and 12 bases lay in between. Here the CDR3 reads CASSEAGRPSQETQYF. In nucleotides, the CDR3 is TGTGCCAGCAGTGAAGCGGGACGTCCATCCCAAGAGACCCAGTACTTC.

This clonotype was seen at least ten times. This chain uses TRBV7-2 with TRBJ2-1, with TRBD2 matching over 7 bases. Trimming removed 4 bases from V and 5 bases from J; junction bases left unmatched: 14. CDR1 and CDR2 (germline): SGHTA, FQGNSA. The CDR3 runs 17 residues. In nucleotides, the CDR3 is TGTGCCAGCAGCTCCTTCTTTCCTAGCGGTAGCCACAATGAGCAGTTCTTC. It yields the protein CASSSFFPSGSHNEQFF.

On this clonotype itself: One base separates it from a far larger clone, so it is likely a read error. The CDR3 does not close with the conserved phenylalanine or tryptophan, likely indicating a read error. This chain connects TRBV6-5 to TRBJ1-5; D is ambiguous. The CDR3 is 13 residues long. Looked up from germline, CDR1 is MNHEY and CDR2 is SVGAGI. V lost 5 bases and J lost 4, with 9 bases in between. The CDR3 loop is CASSDLINQPQHL. As DNA, the CDR3 is TGTGCCAGCAGTGATTTAATTAATCAGCCCCAGCATTTA.

Points on this clonotype: A far bigger clonotype differs at one base, so this is likely a read error. The CDR3: CASSATGTSSYNEQYF. CDR3 DNA: TGTGCCAGCAGTGCTACCGGGACAAGCTCCTACAATGAGCAGTACTTC. J is TRBJ2-4 and V is TRBV6-6, with D tentatively TRBD1 (6 bases). CDR1 and CDR2 from the germline V gene are MNHNY and SVGAGI (reference sequence). V was trimmed by 5 bases and J by 13 bases, leaving 27 bases between them. The CDR3 contains 16 residues.

This clonotype was counted many times. The chain uses TRBV5-4 and TRBJ2-3; D not resolved. The CDR3 covers 12 residues. V was shortened by 1 base and J by 4 bases, with 4 bases between the two germline ends. CDR1 SGHNT and CDR2 YYREEE come from the germline V gene (reference sequence). CDR3 protein: CASSLFADTQYF. In DNA, the CDR3 is TGTGCCAGCAGCTTGTTCGCAGATACGCAGTATTTT.

This clonotype was observed at least ten times. The gene calls are TRBV27 and TRBJ2-2; 14 nucleotides line up with TRBD2. CDR1 is MNHEY and CDR2 is SMNVEV in the germline V gene (reference sequence). Germline trimming cut 2 bases from V and 2 bases from J; bases unmatched to any gene: 4. This CDR3 is 18 amino acids long. The DNA for the CDR3 is TGTGCCAGCAGTTTACGGGGACTAGCGGGGGATAACACCGGGGAGCTGTTTTTT. Translation: CASSLRGLAGDNTGELFF.

The table lists this clonotype with many counts. V is TRBV27 and J is TRBJ1-1, with D possibly matching TRBD1 (5 bases). Deletions cut 10 bases from V and 4 bases from J, with 22 bases between. The CDR3 runs 15 residues. CDR1 MNHEY and CDR2 SMNVEV come from the germline V gene (reference sequence). The CDR3 coding sequence is TGTGCCACCCGTGCCCTTAATGCAGGGAGCACTGAAGCTTTCTTT. It is translated as CATRALNAGSTEAFF.

As for this clonotype: With a far larger clone one base away, a read error is the likely cause. The genes are TRBV7-2 and TRBJ2-6; D not resolved. The CDR3 totals 18 residues. The germline gives CDR1 SGHTA, CDR2 FQGNSA. The CDR3 nucleotides are TGTGCCAGCAGCTTAGCTGGGCCAGACTTCTCTGGGACCAACGTCCTGACTTTC. This sequence encodes CASSLAGPDFSGTNVLTF. The full variable domain, its missing parts supplied by reference TRBV7-2 and TRBJ2-6, is GAGVSQSPSNKVTEKGKDVELRCDPISGHTALYWYRQSLGQGLEFLIYFQGNSAPDKSGLPSDRFSAERTGGSVSTLTIQRTQQEDSAVYLCASSLAGPDFSGTNVLTFGAGSRLTVL.

This clonotype was seen repeatedly, ten times or more. The chain has TRBV11-3 and TRBJ2-1; 14 nucleotides line up with TRBD2. The J segment lost 5 bases and the V segment lost 5 bases, leaving 11 bases of the junction unmatched. This CDR3 is built from 18 residues. The germline V gene has CDR1 SGHNT and CDR2 YENEEA. The CDR3, as DNA: TGTGCCAGCAGCGCTTCCGGGACTAGCGGGGGCCACGACAATGAGCAGTTCTTC. This codes for CASSASGTSGGHDNEQFF.